This TCR beta chain was captured by sequencing in a study of blood T cell repertoires in COVID-19. Overall study: Some COVID-19 samples were acute and others convalescent; all came from the United States, Italy and Spain. PBMCs, B-cell-depleted T cells, or T cells provided the cDNA or gDNA that made up the material.

Under the authors' procedure: For nucleated cells, counts were estimated from reference gene primer amplification. The table came from immunoSEQ multiplex PCR; TCRdb's copy has only in-frame clones and leaves some out. D and trimming were read from the DNA, whereas the V and J calls and clone size are those reported in that table. Here the sample spans some 230,000 clones, 86% being singletons. Trimming shortened V by 4 bases and J by 0 bases, and 13 bases separated the two germline ends. Germline CDR1 MNHEY, CDR2 SVGEGT. The CDR3 loop spans 15 amino acids. This clone was counted once. Sequencing used peripheral blood. This receptor was taken from a man aged 25 to 45 who had recovered from COVID-19. The chain combines TRBV6-2 or TRBV6-3 with TRBJ2-7; TRBD1 is a possible D gene (5 bases). The chain's CDR3 is CASSWTTGSSYEQYF. The CDR3 bases are TGTGCCAGCAGTTGGACAACTGGATCCTCCTACGAGCAGTACTTC.